The sequence of this T cell receptor beta chain was determined in a study of blood T cell repertoires in COVID-19. Study-level information: In each case, the material was cDNA or gDNA derived from T cells, B-cell-depleted T cells, or PBMCs.

The V segment lost 4 bases and the J segment 5 bases; nucleotides outside the gene matches: 8. The CDR3 extends over 15 amino acids. From germline, CDR1 is SGHKS and CDR2 YYEKEE (reference sequence). Original data processing: Researchers report that nucleated cell counts were estimated from reference gene primer amplification. Sequencing used immunoSEQ multiplex PCR; TCRdb keeps in-frame clones, though not all of them. The V and J calls and clone size were taken over from that table, and D and trimming were inferred from the DNA. The sample yields 250,000 or so clones, 88% seen once. This clonotype was sampled from a woman aged 40-49 years who had recovered from COVID-19. Sequenced sample: peripheral blood. The V call is TRBV5-5, the J call TRBJ2-7; 11 nucleotides align to TRBD1. CDR3 DNA sequence: TGTGCCAGCAGCCCGGCTGGGACAGGGGGGGACGAGCAGTACTTC. This gives the protein CASSPAGTGGDEQYF.